These 12 T cell receptor beta chains were all obtained from the same sample, sequenced in a study of cytomegalovirus exposure and HLA in healthy donors. Amplification used 60 Vbeta primers and 13 Jbeta primers. Clones were read by immunoSEQ multiplex PCR, and TCRdb kept only the in-frame ones, dropping some. The table includes under 200,000 clones, 70% to 90% detected once. Source material: PBMCs. All receptors come from a woman aged 25 to 39 in good health and CMV-seronegative.

The chain joins TRBV15 to TRBJ1-6; unclear D gene. Trimming took 0 bases from V and 7 from J, leaving 10 bases between them. CDR1 and CDR2 (germline): LNHNV, YYDKDF (reference sequence). This CDR3 region has 15 residues. The CDR3 spells CATSRDFVRNSPLHF. Here the CDR3 DNA reads TGTGCCACCAGCAGAGATTTCGTCAGGAATTCACCCCTCCACTTT.

The V call is TRBV29-1, the J call TRBJ2-7; 7 nucleotides match TRBD1. Germline V gene data show CDR1 as SQVTM and CDR2 as ANQGSEA. This CDR3 is built from 15 residues. J gave up 1 base and V 4 bases, and 10 bases lay outside the gene matches. Here the CDR3 reads CSVVSDRWGSYEQYF. DNA for the CDR3: TGCAGCGTTGTTTCGGACAGGTGGGGTTCCTACGAGCAGTACTTC.

This clone showed up just once. V usage is TRBV25-1 and J usage is TRBJ2-5; TRBD2 aligns across 10 bases. CDR3 length: 17 amino acids. Germline V lookup: CDR1 MGHDK, CDR2 SYGVNS. V gave up 4 bases and J gave up 0 bases; unmatched junction bases: 8. This chain's CDR3 is CASSGLAGGLHQETQYF. For the CDR3, the DNA is TGTGCCAGCAGTGGTTTAGCGGGGGGACTACACCAAGAGACCCAGTACTTC. Complete variable domain (other parts from reference TRBV25-1 and TRBJ2-5): EADIYQTPRYLVIGTGKKITLECSQTMGHDKMYWYQQDPGMELHLIHYSYGVNSTEKGDLSSESTVSRIRTEHFPLTLESARPSHTSQYLCASSGLAGGLHQETQYFGPGTRLLVL.

This rearrangement joins TRBV29-1 to TRBJ2-7; the D gene is possibly TRBD1 (5 bases). The CDR3 covers 11 residues. The germline gives CDR1 SQVTM, CDR2 ANQGSEA. The ends were cut back, 4 bases at V and 6 bases at J, with 10 bases in the middle. CDR3 region: CSVVMGLEQYF. As DNA, the CDR3 is TGCAGCGTTGTAATGGGGCTCGAGCAGTACTTC.

This clone showed up just once. The chain uses TRBV13 and TRBJ2-3; 9 bases map to TRBD2. In germline, CDR1 is PRHDT, CDR2 FYEKMQ (reference sequence). The junction had 11 bases not matched to a gene; V was cut back by 5 bases and J by 5 bases. The CDR3 length is 16 residues. The CDR3 loop reads CASSPTGSGGGDTQYF. Written as DNA, the CDR3 is TGTGCCAGCAGCCCTACGGGTAGCGGGGGAGGAGATACGCAGTATTTT.

The chain combines TRBV7-2 with TRBJ1-2; D perhaps matches TRBD1 (6 bases). This CDR3 comprises 14 residues. Trimming shortened V by 5 bases and J by 8 bases, and 18 bases separated the two germline ends. Per germline, CDR1 SGHTA and CDR2 FQGNSA. CDR3: CASSPSSGVKGYTF. The CDR3 nucleotides read TGTGCCAGCAGCCCTAGTTCAGGGGTCAAGGGCTACACCTTC.

The chain joins TRBV2 to TRBJ2-7; weak D call: TRBD2 (6 bases). The CDR3 spans 18 residues. V lost 3 bases and J 3 bases, leaving 24 bases between the germline ends. The germline gives CDR1 SNHLY, CDR2 FYNNEI. The CDR3 region is CASSEPWDLQEAGYEQYF. In nucleotides, the CDR3 is TGTGCCAGCAGTGAGCCTTGGGACTTGCAGGAAGCCGGCTACGAGCAGTACTTC.

This sequence joins TRBV15 and TRBJ2-1, with D perhaps TRBD1 (5 bases). The CDR3 spans 15 residues. The germline CDR1 and CDR2 sequences are LNHNV and YYDKDF (reference sequence). The V end was cut by 1 base, the J end by 5 bases, with 12 bases between. CDR3 protein: CATSRASGFDNEQFF. CDR3 coding DNA: TGTGCCACCAGCAGAGCTTCAGGGTTTGACAATGAGCAGTTCTTC.

This clone has a single count. V usage is TRBV5-1 and J usage is TRBJ2-7; TRBD1 agrees at 7 bases. The CDR3 length is 14 residues. V shed 4 bases and J 8 bases; nucleotides not matched to a gene: 12. The V gene's germline CDR1 is SGHRS and CDR2 YFSETQ. The chain's CDR3 is CASSPVPGQTKQYF. The CDR3 DNA is TGCGCCAGCAGCCCAGTTCCGGGACAGACAAAGCAGTACTTC.

This sequence joins TRBV5-1 and TRBJ2-7; 12 nucleotides agree with TRBD2. Germline CDR1 is SGHRS and CDR2 is YFSETQ. V gave up 4 bases and J gave up 0 bases; unmatched junction bases: 5. The CDR3 has 16 amino acids. This chain's CDR3 is CASSPGTSGSSYEQYF. Written as DNA, the CDR3 is TGCGCCAGCAGCCCCGGGACTAGCGGGTCCTCCTACGAGCAGTACTTC.

The V and J genes are TRBV11-2 and TRBJ2-7; D is perhaps TRBD2 (5 bases). This CDR3 is 15 amino acids long. V gave up 0 bases and J gave up 3 bases, with 12 bases separating them. Germline CDR1 and CDR2: SGHAT and FQNNGV. DNA of the CDR3: TGTGCCAGCAGCTTAGACGAGGGTTCGGGCTACGAGCAGTACTTC. Protein: CASSLDEGSGYEQYF.

The V call is TRBV29-1, the J call TRBJ2-2; D possibly corresponds to TRBD2 (6 bases). V lost 3 bases and J 6 bases, leaving 11 bases between the germline ends. Germline V gene data show CDR1 as SQVTM and CDR2 as ANQGSEA. This CDR3 contains 13 residues. The CDR3, as DNA: TGCAGCGTTGACCGGGAGCCCCCCGGGGAGCTGTTTTTT. Amino acid sequence: CSVDREPPGELFF.